Following are 9 T cell receptor beta chains from one sample sequenced in a study of blood T cell repertoires in COVID-19. The repertoire was sequenced with immunoSEQ multiplex PCR; TCRdb's copy has only in-frame clones and lacks some. The table has around 130,000 clones, 88% seen once. Source material: peripheral blood. Receptor source: a man aged 60 to 69 with active or convalescent COVID-19.

The genes are TRBV9 and TRBJ2-1; 7 bases are shared with TRBD2. Germline trimming cut 0 bases from V and 9 bases from J; bases unmatched to any gene: 9. This CDR3 has 15 amino acids. Per germline, CDR1 SGDLS and CDR2 YYNGEE. The CDR3 DNA reads as TGTGCCAGCAGCGTAGCTAGCGGATCTACAAGTGAGCAGTTCTTC. Protein sequence: CASSVASGSTSEQFF.

The chain is built from TRBV30 and TRBJ1-4; D call uncertain. V was cut by 1 base and J by 6 bases, with 12 bases left in between. The germline V gene has CDR1 GTSNPN and CDR2 SVGIG (reference sequence). The CDR3 sequence is 14 residues long. CDR3: CAWSGGLLDEKLFF. CDR3 nucleotide sequence: TGTGCCTGGAGTGGCGGGCTCCTGGATGAAAAACTGTTTTTT.

V usage is TRBV12-3 or TRBV12-4 and J usage is TRBJ2-1; 10 bases agree with TRBD2. V gave up 5 bases and J gave up 7 bases; unmatched junction bases: 2. The CDR3 runs to 13 residues. The CDR3 loop reads CASSGTSENEQFF. The DNA for the CDR3 is TGTGCCAGCAGTGGGACTAGCGAGAATGAGCAGTTCTTC.

For this clone: In the same sample, other DNA sequences code for this CDR3. The chain couples TRBV18 to TRBJ2-5; no reliable D call. Germline loops: CDR1 KGHSH, CDR2 LQKENI. The CDR3 has 12 amino acids. V was clipped by 6 bases and J by 0 bases, with 5 bases between them. The CDR3 DNA reads TGTGCCAGCTCGCCTAACCAAGAGACCCAGTACTTC. It codes for CASSPNQETQYF.

This chain connects TRBV7-9 to TRBJ2-3, with D possibly being TRBD2 (6 bases). Germline values: CDR1 SEHNR, CDR2 FQNEAQ (reference sequence). The ends were cut back, 2 bases at V and 5 bases at J, with 11 bases in the middle. CDR3 length: 14 residues. Here the CDR3 DNA reads TGTGCCAGCAGCTTATCCGGGGGTTTAGATACGCAGTATTTT. This gives the protein CASSLSGGLDTQYF. Together with reference TRBV7-9 and TRBJ2-3, the CDR3 gives the full variable domain: DTGVSQNPRHKITKRGQNVTFRCDPISEHNRLYWYRQTLGQGPEFLTYFQNEAQLEKSRLLSDRFSAERPKGSFSTLEIQRTEQGDSAMYLCASSLSGGLDTQYFGPGTRLTVL.

The genes are TRBV7-6 and TRBJ2-1, with 15 bases that match TRBD2. This CDR3 is 16 amino acids long. Germline values: CDR1 SGHVS, CDR2 FNYEAQ. Trimming cost V 5 bases and J 8 bases; bases outside gene matches: 7. The CDR3 reads CASSPGTSGRLYEQFF. DNA for the CDR3: TGTGCCAGCAGCCCCGGGACTAGCGGGAGGTTGTATGAGCAGTTCTTC. The variable domain in full, completed from reference TRBV7-6 and TRBJ2-1, reads GAGVSQSPRYKVTKRGQDVALRCDPISGHVSLYWYRQALGQGPEFLTYFNYEAQQDKSGLPNDRFSAERPEGSISTLTIQRTEQRDSAMYRCASSPGTSGRLYEQFFGPGTRLTVL.

The chain couples TRBV11-1 to TRBJ1-1; unclear D gene. The CDR3 length is 11 residues. The V end was cut by 3 bases, the J end by 5 bases, with 4 bases between. Germline V gives CDR1 SGHAT, CDR2 FQDESV (reference sequence). The CDR3 DNA reads as TGTGCCAGCAGCTTCGCGACTGAAGCTTTCTTT. It translates to CASSFATEAFF.

The gene calls are TRBV6-5 and TRBJ2-3, with D unclear. CDR1 is MNHEY, CDR2 SVGAGI, per germline. Between the trimmed V and J ends, which lost 5 bases and 1 base, there was a span of 7 bases. The CDR3 length is 13 residues. CDR3 coding DNA: TGTGCCAGCAGTCTAACAGGCACAGATACGCAGTATTTT. Its translation is CASSLTGTDTQYF.

V is TRBV5-1 and J is TRBJ1-2; no clear D gene. Trimming pared 0 bases from V and 5 bases from J, leaving 14 bases between. The length of the CDR3 is 15 residues. Germline V CDR1 and CDR2: SGHRS, YFSETQ. The CDR3 here is CASSLESNSRYGYTF. In nucleotides, the CDR3 is TGCGCCAGCAGCTTGGAATCTAACAGTCGGTATGGCTACACCTTC. The full variable domain, completed using reference TRBV5-1 and TRBJ1-2, is KAGVTQTPRYLIKTRGQQVTLSCSPISGHRSVSWYQQTPGQGLQFLFEYFSETQRNKGNFPGRFSGRQFSNSRSEMNVSTLELGDSALYLCASSLESNSRYGYTFGSGTRLTVV.